The 16 T cell receptor beta chains given below trace back to one sample, sequenced in a study of blood T cells in healthy people across ages. Next came a second PCR, run for about 7 to 12 cycles, which used a sample-barcoded 5' primer along with a J-beta primer mix. Each CDR3 protein gets one entry after TCRdb re-called the 5' RACE reads with MiXCR. Of over 1,500,000 distinct CDR3 sequences in the sample, 40% to 55% were seen once. The sample consisted of blood. The receptor source for this set is a woman in her 40s in good health.

J is TRBJ2-1 and V is TRBV27; D tentatively fits TRBD1 or TRBD2 (6 bases each). V lost 8 bases to trimming and J lost 1 base, with 12 bases between them. Germline V CDR1 and CDR2: MNHEY, SMNVEV (reference sequence). The CDR3 totals 14 residues. In DNA, the CDR3 is TGTGCCAGCGGGCCGGGGGCGTCCTACAATGAGCAGTTCTTC. Residues: CASGPGASYNEQFF.

The chain carries TRBV10-2 and TRBJ1-2; D unresolved. The CDR3 runs 14 residues. The ends were cut back, 0 bases at V and 4 bases at J, with 9 bases in the middle. Per the germline V gene, CDR1 is WSHSY and CDR2 is SAAADI. In DNA, the CDR3 is TGCGCCAGCAGTGAGTCGATCGGGATCTATGGCTACACCTTC. Protein: CASSESIGIYGYTF.

The chain combines TRBV7-8 with TRBJ2-3, with D possibly being TRBD2 (5 bases). V lost 5 bases and J 1 base, leaving 10 bases between the germline ends. Germline values: CDR1 SGHVS, CDR2 FQNEAQ. The CDR3 has 14 residues. The CDR3 sequence is CASSHGVGTDTQYF. CDR3 sequence (DNA): TGTGCCAGCAGCCACGGGGTGGGCACAGATACGCAGTATTTT.

This CDR3 is CASGAGGRHTQYF. The CDR3 nucleotides read TGTGCCAGCGGGGCGGGGGGGCGTCATACGCAGTATTTT. This chain uses TRBV6-5 with TRBJ2-3; TRBD2 aligns across 9 bases. Germline CDR1 and CDR2: MNHEY and SVGAGI. CDR3 length: 13 amino acids. The trim removed 8 bases at V and 7 bases at J, leaving 7 bases unmatched.

The rearrangement links TRBV6-6 to TRBJ2-7; 7 nucleotides agree with TRBD1. The germline V gene encodes CDR1 MNHNY and CDR2 SVGAGI (reference sequence). The CDR3 contains 14 residues. Trimming at V came to 7 bases and at J to 4 bases, leaving 10 bases not matched to a gene. The CDR3 here is CASTLGDSEYEQYF. CDR3 nucleotide sequence: TGTGCCAGCACCCTAGGGGACAGTGAGTACGAGCAGTACTTC.

This clonotype has just a few counts. J is TRBJ2-1 and V is TRBV4-3; the D is unclear. In germline, CDR1 is LGHNA, CDR2 YSLEER. V was clipped by 0 bases and J by 2 bases, with 8 bases between them. The CDR3 is made up of 15 amino acids. The CDR3, as DNA: TGCGCCAGCAGCCAAGAAGGCCAGCCCTACAATGAGCAGTTCTTC. It yields the protein CASSQEGQPYNEQFF.

The chain has TRBV4-2 and TRBJ2-5; TRBD2 agrees at 14 bases. The CDR3 is made up of 17 amino acids. CDR1 LGHNA and CDR2 YNFKEQ come from the germline V gene. The ends lost 3 bases at V and 4 bases at J; junction bases unmatched: 7. CDR3 amino acids: CASSQSTSGGAGETQYF. CDR3 DNA: TGTGCCAGCAGCCAGTCGACTAGCGGGGGGGCCGGAGAGACCCAGTACTTC.

The V call is TRBV27, the J call TRBJ1-5, with 8 bases identical to TRBD1. Germline V gene data show CDR1 as MNHEY and CDR2 as SMNVEV (reference sequence). V lost 6 bases and J lost 4; bases outside the gene matches: 11. This CDR3 region has 16 residues. CDR3 amino acids: CASRRQGKKANQPQHF. The CDR3 DNA is TGTGCCAGCAGAAGACAGGGGAAGAAGGCGAATCAGCCCCAGCATTTT.

This chain joins TRBV7-9 and TRBJ2-5; D is undetermined. Deletions cut 5 bases from V and 5 bases from J, with 9 bases between. There are 12 residues in the CDR3. Germline V gene data show CDR1 as SEHNR and CDR2 as FQNEAQ (reference sequence). In nucleotides, the CDR3 is TGTGCCAGCAGCCCGGCAATGGAGACCCAGTACTTC. Translated: CASSPAMETQYF.

The chain links TRBV7-2 to TRBJ2-3; D gene uncertain. V was shortened by 4 bases and J by 5 bases, with 22 bases between the two germline ends. CDR1 and CDR2 (germline): SGHTA, FQGNSA. This CDR3 has 17 amino acids. The CDR3 bases are TGTGCCAGCAGCTCAGCGACCGCCGGCGTACACCGAGATACGCAGTATTTT. This encodes CASSSATAGVHRDTQYF.

The chain joins TRBV7-2 to TRBJ2-3; 13 bases map to TRBD2. CDR3 length: 16 residues. The J segment lost 6 bases and the V segment lost 5 bases, leaving 8 bases of the junction unmatched. Germline V gives CDR1 SGHTA, CDR2 FQGNSA. CDR3 DNA sequence: TGTGCCAGCAGCCAGGGACTAGCGGGGAGGGTTGATACGCAGTATTTT. It codes for CASSQGLAGRVDTQYF.

Comments on this clonotype: Compared with germline, one end of the junction differs, possibly owing to a read error. V and J are TRBV7-3 and TRBJ2-1, with TRBD2 matching 16 bases. Germline CDR1 SGHTA, CDR2 FQGTGA. CDR3 length: 20 residues. The CDR3 DNA sequence: TGTGCCAGCAGCATAACAGGGACTAGCGGGGGGGTAACTTCCTACAATGAGCAGTTCTTC. It translates to CASSITGTSGGVTSYNEQFF.

This clonotype was seen more than once but under ten times. This sequence joins TRBV13 and TRBJ1-1; unclear D gene. The CDR3 has 14 amino acids. V was pared by 0 bases and J by 3 bases, with 8 bases between. Germline assignment: CDR1 PRHDT and CDR2 FYEKMQ (reference sequence). CDR3: CASSLGPWDTEAFF. The CDR3 region has the DNA TGTGCCAGCAGCTTAGGCCCTTGGGACACTGAAGCTTTCTTT.

Turning to this clonotype: An end of the junction differs from the germline gene, which may be a read error. V and J are TRBV10-3 and TRBJ2-7; D might be TRBD2 (6 bases). CDR1 and CDR2 from the germline V gene are ENHRY and SYGVKD. The CDR3 contains 12 residues. The CDR3 DNA reads TGTGCCACCAGTGTCGGAGGGTACGAGCAGTACTTC. It specifies CATSVGGYEQYF.

As regards this clonotype: The junction shows a germline mismatch at one end, possibly a read error. The genes are TRBV7-9 and TRBJ2-7; D is possibly TRBD2 (7 bases). There are 14 residues in the CDR3. From germline, CDR1 is SEHNR and CDR2 FQNEAQ (reference sequence). The CDR3 loop reads CANSLRGGGYEQYF. CDR3 DNA: TGTGCCAACAGCCTCCGAGGGGGGGGTTACGAGCAGTACTTC. The whole variable domain, filled in from reference TRBV7-9 and TRBJ2-7, reads DTGVSQNPRHKITKRGQNVTFRCDPISEHNRLYWYRQTLGQGPEFLTYFQNEAQLEKSRLLSDRFSAERPKGSFSTLEIQRTEQGDSAMYLCANSLRGGGYEQYFGPGTRLTVT.

This clonotype was seen a handful of times. This sequence joins TRBV12-3 or TRBV12-4 and TRBJ2-7, with no clear D. There are 12 residues in the CDR3. V dropped 6 bases and J dropped 7 bases, with 13 bases sitting between them. CDR3 bases: TGTGCCAGCAGGTCTAGGGTCAATGAGCAGTACTTC. This encodes CASRSRVNEQYF.